Sequencing of this T cell receptor (beta chain) was carried out in a study of cytomegalovirus exposure and HLA in healthy donors. Whole-study findings and limits: Later analysis demonstrated an association between a missense DCLRE1C variant and TCR beta V- and J-gene trimming.

Details on this clone: Its cognate antigen is unknown.

The CDR3 is made up of 21 amino acids. CDR1 and CDR2 (germline): LNHDA, SQIVND (reference sequence). V was pared by 0 bases and J by 2 bases, with 14 bases of the junction left unmatched. 13 Jbeta primers and 60 Vbeta primers were used for the PCR. This table comes from immunoSEQ multiplex PCR, and its TCRdb copy is limited to in-frame clones, with some not included. The data show 100,000 or so clones, around four fifths seen once. The J gene is TRBJ2-2, the V gene TRBV19, with 11 bases aligning to TRBD1. The source is a woman between 40 and 50 years old in good health and CMV-seropositive. Sequencing was carried out using PBMCs. CDR3 DNA sequence: TGTGCCAGTAGTATAGATATTCCTGGACAGGGGGCGATTCTTAACACCGGGGAGCTGTTTTTT. Protein: CASSIDIPGQGAILNTGELFF.